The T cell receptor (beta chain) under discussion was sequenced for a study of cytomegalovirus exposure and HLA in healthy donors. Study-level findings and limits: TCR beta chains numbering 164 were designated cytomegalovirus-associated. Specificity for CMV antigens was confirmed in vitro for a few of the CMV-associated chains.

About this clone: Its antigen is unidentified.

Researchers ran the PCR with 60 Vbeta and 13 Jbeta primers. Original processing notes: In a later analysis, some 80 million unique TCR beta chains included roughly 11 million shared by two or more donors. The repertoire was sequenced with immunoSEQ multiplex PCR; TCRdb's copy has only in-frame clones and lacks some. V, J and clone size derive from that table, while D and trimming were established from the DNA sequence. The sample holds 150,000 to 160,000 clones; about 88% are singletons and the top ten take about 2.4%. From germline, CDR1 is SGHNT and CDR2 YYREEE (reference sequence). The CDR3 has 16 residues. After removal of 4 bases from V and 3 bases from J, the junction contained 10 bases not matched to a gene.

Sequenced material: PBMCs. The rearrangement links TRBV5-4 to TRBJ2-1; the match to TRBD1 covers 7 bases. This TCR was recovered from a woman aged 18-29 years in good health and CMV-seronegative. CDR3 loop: CASSGAPGTDYNEQFF. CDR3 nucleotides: TGTGCCAGCAGCGGGGCACCTGGGACAGACTACAATGAGCAGTTCTTC.